This TCR beta chain was retrieved from a study of shared T cell receptors in the human thymus. Sequenced by immunoSEQ multiplex PCR; TCRdb stores in-frame clones only, minus some. This table holds some 700,000 clones, 75% to 90% found once. The V gene's germline CDR1 is SNHLY and CDR2 FYNNEI. The CDR3 contains 14 residues. Trimming cost V 6 bases and J 5 bases; bases outside gene matches: 5. This clone has just a few counts. The sample also formed part of further work on human thymus T cells. That paper states: Having surgery to correct congenital heart defects, healthy Finnish infants acted as the donors. Blood and thymic repertoires both appeared biased in V and J gene usage. What related research reported was that thymic repertoires overlapped highly among unrelated individuals.

This TCR was sampled from a girl under two years old with a congenital heart defect. Source material: thymocytes. The rearrangement links TRBV2 to TRBJ1-5, with 9 bases that match TRBD1. The DNA for the CDR3 is TGTGCCAGCAGACAGGGGGCCAAACATCAGCCCCAGCATTTT. Translating it yields CASRQGAKHQPQHF.